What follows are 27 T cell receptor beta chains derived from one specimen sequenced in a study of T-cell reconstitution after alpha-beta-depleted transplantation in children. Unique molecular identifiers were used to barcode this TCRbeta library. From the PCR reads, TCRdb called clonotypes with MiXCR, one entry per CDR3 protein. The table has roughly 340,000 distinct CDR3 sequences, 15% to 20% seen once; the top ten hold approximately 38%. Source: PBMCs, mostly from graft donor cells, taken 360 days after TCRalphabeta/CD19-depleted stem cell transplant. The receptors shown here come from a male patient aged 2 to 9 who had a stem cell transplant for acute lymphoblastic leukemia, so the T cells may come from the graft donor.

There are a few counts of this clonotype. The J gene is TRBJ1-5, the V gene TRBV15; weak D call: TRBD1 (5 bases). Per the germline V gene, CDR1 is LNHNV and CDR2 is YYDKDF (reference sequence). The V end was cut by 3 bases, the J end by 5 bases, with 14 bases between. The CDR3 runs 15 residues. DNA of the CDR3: TGTGCCACCAGCAGTCAACTCCTAGGGGATCAGCCCCAGCATTTT. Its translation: CATSSQLLGDQPQHF.

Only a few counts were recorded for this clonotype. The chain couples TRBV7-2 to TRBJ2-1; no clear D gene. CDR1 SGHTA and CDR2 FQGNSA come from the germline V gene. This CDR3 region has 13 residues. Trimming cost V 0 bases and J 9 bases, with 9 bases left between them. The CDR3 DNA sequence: TGTGCCAGCAGCTTAGCTGGTCTCGCTGAGCAGTTCTTC. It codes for CASSLAGLAEQFF.

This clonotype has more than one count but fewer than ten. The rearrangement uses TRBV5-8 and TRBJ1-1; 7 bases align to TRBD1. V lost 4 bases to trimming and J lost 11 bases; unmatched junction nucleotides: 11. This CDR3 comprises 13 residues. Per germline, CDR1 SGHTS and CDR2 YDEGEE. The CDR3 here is CASSLDRVGLAFF. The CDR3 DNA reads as TGTGCCAGCAGCCTCGACAGGGTGGGGTTGGCTTTCTTT.

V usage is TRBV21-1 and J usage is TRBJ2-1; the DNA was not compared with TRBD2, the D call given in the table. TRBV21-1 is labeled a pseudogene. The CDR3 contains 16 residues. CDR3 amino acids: CASSRLGSGIYNEQFF. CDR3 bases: TGTGCCAGCAGCAGGTTGGGTAGCGGGATATACAATGAGCAGTTCTTC.

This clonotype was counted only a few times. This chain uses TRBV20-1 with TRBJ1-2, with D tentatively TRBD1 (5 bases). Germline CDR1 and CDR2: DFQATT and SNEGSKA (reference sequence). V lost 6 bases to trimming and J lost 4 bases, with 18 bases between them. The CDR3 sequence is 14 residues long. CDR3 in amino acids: CSAPGRENLYGYTF. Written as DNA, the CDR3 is TGCAGTGCCCCAGGGAGGGAAAACCTCTATGGCTACACCTTC.

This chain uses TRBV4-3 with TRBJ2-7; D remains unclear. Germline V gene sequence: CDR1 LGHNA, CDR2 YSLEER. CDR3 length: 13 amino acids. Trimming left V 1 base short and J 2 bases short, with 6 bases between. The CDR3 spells CASSQGITYEQYF. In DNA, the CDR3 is TGCGCCAGCAGCCAAGGTATTACCTACGAGCAGTACTTC.

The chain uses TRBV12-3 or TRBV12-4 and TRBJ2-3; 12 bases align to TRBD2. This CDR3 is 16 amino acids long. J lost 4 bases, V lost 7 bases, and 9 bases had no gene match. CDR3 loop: CASTPRTSGMPDTQYF. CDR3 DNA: TGTGCCAGCACTCCCAGGACTAGCGGGATGCCAGATACGCAGTATTTT.

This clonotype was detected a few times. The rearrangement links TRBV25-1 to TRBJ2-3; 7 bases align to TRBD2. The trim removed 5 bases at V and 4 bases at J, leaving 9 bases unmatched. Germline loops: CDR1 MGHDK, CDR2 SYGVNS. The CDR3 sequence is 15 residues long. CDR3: CASSPLRGRADTQYF. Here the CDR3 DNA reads TGTGCCAGCAGTCCCCTACGGGGGAGGGCAGATACGCAGTATTTT. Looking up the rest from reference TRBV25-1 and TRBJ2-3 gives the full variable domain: EADIYQTPRYLVIGTGKKITLECSQTMGHDKMYWYQQDPGMELHLIHYSYGVNSTEKGDLSSESTVSRIRTEHFPLTLESARPSHTSQYLCASSPLRGRADTQYFGPGTRLTVL.

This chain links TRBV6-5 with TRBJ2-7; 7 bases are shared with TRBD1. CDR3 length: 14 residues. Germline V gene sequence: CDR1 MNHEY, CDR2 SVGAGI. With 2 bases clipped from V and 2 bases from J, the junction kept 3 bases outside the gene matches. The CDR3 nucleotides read TGTGCCAGCAGTTACATTGACAGGGCCTACGAGCAGTACTTC. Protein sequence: CASSYIDRAYEQYF.

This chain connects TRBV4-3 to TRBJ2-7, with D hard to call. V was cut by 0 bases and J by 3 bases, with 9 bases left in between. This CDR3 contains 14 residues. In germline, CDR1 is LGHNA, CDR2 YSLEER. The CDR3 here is CASSQEAPGYEQYF. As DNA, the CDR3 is TGCGCCAGCAGCCAAGAAGCACCGGGCTACGAGCAGTACTTC.

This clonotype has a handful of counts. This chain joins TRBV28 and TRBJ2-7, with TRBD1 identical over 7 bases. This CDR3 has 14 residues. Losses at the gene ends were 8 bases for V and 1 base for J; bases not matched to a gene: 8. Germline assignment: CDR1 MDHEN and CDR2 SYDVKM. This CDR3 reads CASGLPGQSYEQYF. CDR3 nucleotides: TGTGCCAGCGGGCTACCGGGACAGTCCTACGAGCAGTACTTC.

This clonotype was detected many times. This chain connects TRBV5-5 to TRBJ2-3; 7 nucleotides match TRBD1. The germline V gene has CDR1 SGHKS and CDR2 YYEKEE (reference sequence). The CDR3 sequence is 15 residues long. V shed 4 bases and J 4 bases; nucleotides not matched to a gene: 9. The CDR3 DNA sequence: TGTGCCAGCAGCATGGGACAGCAAAGGGCAGATACGCAGTATTTT. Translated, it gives CASSMGQQRADTQYF. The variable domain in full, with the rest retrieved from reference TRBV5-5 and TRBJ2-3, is DAGVTQSPTHLIKTRGQQVTLRCSPISGHKSVSWYQQVLGQGPQFIFQYYEKEERGRGNFPDRFSARQFPNYSSELNVNALLLGDSALYLCASSMGQQRADTQYFGPGTRLTVL.

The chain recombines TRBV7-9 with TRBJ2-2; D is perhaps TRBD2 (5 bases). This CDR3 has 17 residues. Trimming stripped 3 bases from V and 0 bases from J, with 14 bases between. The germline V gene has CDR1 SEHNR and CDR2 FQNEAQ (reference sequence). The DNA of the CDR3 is TGTGCCAGCAGCTTCCGGGATCAAAGGTCGAACACCGGGGAGCTGTTTTTT. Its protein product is CASSFRDQRSNTGELFF.

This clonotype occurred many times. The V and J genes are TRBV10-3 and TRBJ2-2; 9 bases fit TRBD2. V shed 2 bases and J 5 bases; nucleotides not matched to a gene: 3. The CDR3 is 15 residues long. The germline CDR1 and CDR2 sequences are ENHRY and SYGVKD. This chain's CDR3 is CAISEASGATGELFF. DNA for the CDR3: TGTGCCATCAGTGAGGCTAGCGGGGCGACCGGGGAGCTGTTTTTT.

CDR3 loop: CASSLGQSFTDTQYF. CDR3 nucleotides: TGTGCCAGCAGTTTAGGACAGTCTTTCACAGATACGCAGTATTTT. J is TRBJ2-3 and V is TRBV12-3 or TRBV12-4; possibly TRBD1 for D (5 bases). V was clipped by 1 base and J by 2 bases, with 10 bases between them. The CDR3 runs 15 residues.

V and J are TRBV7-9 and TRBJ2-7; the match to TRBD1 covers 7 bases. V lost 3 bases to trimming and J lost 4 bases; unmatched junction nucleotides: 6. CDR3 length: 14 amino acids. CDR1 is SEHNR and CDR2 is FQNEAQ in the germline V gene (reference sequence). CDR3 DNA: TGTGCCAGCAGCTTCCCCGGGACAGTTTACGAGCAGTACTTC. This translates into CASSFPGTVYEQYF.

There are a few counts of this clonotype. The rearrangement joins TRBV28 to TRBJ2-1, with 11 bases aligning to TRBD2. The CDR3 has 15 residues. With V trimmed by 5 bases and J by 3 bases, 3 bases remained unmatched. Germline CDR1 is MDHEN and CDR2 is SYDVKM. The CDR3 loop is CASSAGLAGYNEQFF. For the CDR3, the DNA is TGTGCCAGCAGTGCCGGACTAGCGGGCTACAATGAGCAGTTCTTC.

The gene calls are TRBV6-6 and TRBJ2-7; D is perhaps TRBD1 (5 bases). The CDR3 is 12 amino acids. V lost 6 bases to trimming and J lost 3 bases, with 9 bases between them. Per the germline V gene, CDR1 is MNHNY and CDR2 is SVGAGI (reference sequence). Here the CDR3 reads CASRKQVYEQYF. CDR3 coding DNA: TGTGCCAGCAGGAAACAGGTCTACGAGCAGTACTTC.

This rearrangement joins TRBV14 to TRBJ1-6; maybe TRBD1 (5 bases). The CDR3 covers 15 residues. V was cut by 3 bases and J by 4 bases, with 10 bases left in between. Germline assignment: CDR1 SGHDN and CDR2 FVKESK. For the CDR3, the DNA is TGTGCCAGCAGCCACGGGAGGGGATATAATTCACCCCTCCACTTT. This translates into CASSHGRGYNSPLHF.

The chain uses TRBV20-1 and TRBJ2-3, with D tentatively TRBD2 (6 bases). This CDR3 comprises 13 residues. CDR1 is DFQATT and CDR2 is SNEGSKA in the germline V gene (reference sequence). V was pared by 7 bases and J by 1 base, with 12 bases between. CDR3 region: CSVRWEGTDTQYF. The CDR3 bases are TGCAGTGTTAGGTGGGAGGGCACAGATACGCAGTATTTT.

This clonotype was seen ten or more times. This CDR3 reads CSVRTGWLEQFF. The CDR3 DNA follows: TGCAGCGTAAGGACAGGGTGGTTAGAGCAGTTCTTC. The gene calls are TRBV29-1 and TRBJ2-1, with 8 bases matching TRBD1. With V trimmed by 6 bases and J by 10 bases, 8 bases remained unmatched. Germline V lookup: CDR1 SQVTM, CDR2 ANQGSEA. The CDR3 sequence is 12 residues long.

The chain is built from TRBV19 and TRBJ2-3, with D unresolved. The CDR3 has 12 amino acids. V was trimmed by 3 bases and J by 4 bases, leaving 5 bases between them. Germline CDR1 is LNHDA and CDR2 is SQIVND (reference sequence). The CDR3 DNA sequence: TGTGCCAGTAGTATGTCGGCAGATACGCAGTATTTT. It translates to CASSMSADTQYF.

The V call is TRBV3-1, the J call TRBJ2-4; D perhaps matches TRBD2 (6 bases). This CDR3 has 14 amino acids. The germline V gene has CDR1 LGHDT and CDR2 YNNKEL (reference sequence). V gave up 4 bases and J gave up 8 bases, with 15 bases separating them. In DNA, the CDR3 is TGTGCCAGCAGCCCCACTCGACTAGGACACATTCAGTACTTC. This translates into CASSPTRLGHIQYF.

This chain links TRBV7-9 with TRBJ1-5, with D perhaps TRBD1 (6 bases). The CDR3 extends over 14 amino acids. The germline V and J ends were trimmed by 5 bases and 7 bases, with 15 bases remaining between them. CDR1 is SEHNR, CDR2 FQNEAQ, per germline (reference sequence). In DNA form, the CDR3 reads TGTGCCAGCAGCGCTTGGGGGCGAGGGCAGCCCCAGCATTTT. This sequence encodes CASSAWGRGQPQHF.

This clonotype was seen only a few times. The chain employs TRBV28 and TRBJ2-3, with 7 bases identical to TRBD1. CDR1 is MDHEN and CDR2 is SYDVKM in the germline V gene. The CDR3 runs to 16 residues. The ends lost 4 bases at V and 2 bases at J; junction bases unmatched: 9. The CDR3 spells CASSSRLGQLTDTQYF. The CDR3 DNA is TGTGCCAGCAGTTCCCGTTTGGGACAGCTCACAGATACGCAGTATTTT.

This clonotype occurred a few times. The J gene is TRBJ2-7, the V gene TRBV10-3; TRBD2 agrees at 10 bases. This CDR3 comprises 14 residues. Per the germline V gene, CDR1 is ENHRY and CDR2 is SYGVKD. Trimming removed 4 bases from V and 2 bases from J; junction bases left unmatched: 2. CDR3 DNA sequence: TGTGCCATCAGTGGAACTAGCGGGACCTACGAGCAGTACTTC. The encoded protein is CAISGTSGTYEQYF.

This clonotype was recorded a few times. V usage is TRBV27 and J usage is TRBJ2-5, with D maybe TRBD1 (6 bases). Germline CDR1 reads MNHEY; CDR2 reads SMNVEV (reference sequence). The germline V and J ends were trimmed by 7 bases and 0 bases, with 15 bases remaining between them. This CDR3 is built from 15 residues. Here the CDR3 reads CASTPGHLYQETQYF. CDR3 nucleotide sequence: TGTGCCAGCACCCCGGGACACTTGTACCAAGAGACCCAGTACTTC.